What follows describes a single T cell receptor beta chain. Its antigen remains unidentified. This CDR3 comprises 14 residues. Germline values: CDR1 DFQATT, CDR2 SNEGSKA (reference sequence). The V segment lost 1 base and the J segment 4 bases; nucleotides outside the gene matches: 3. The entry originates in a study of T-cell reconstitution after alpha-beta-depleted transplantation in children. The study's findings and limits: Diversity and T-cell counts at one year after transplant derived mostly from new T cells. At around two months after transplant, the alpha-beta T cells were reportedly derived from several hundred expanded clones that came from non-depleted graft cells. From surviving recipient T cells and thymic progenitors came the high day-60 TCRbeta diversity observed in some patients.

Using unique molecular identifiers, the investigators prepared the TCRbeta library. Via MiXCR, TCRdb re-called the PCR reads, giving one row per CDR3 protein. The sample contains more than 100,000 distinct CDR3 sequences, more than 20% of which appear only once. This sequence originates from a male patient between 2 and 10 years old who had a stem cell transplant for chronic granulomatous disease, so the T cells may come from the graft donor. This sequence joins TRBV20-1 and TRBJ2-5, with 10 nucleotides matching TRBD1. The sample consisted of PBMCs, mostly from graft donor cells, taken 180 days after TCRalphabeta/CD19-depleted stem cell transplant. The CDR3 DNA reads TGCAGTGCTAGAGGACAGGGGGCTCGAGAGACCCAGTACTTC. This encodes CSARGQGARETQYF.